Below, one T cell receptor beta chain is given with its context. The CDR3 regions of TCR beta were amplified from RNA transcripts. HTBI primers were employed in a first-round RT-PCR of the TCR CDR3. A single record per CDR3 protein comes from TCRdb applying MiXCR to the multiplex PCR reads. The table lists almost 600,000 distinct CDR3 sequences, approximately 14% of them singletons. Germline assignment: CDR1 SEHNR and CDR2 FQNEAQ (reference sequence). CDR3 length equals 12 residues. V shed 4 bases and J 12 bases; nucleotides not matched to a gene: 9. This entry comes from a study of T cells in Graves' hyperthyroidism and ophthalmopathy.

The gene calls are TRBV7-9 and TRBJ2-7, with TRBD2 matching over 7 bases. This TCR derives from a woman aged 30 to 39 with Graves' hyperthyroidism that later progressed to Graves' ophthalmopathy. Sequences were obtained from blood. The CDR3 protein is CASSYDTSEAYF. The CDR3 DNA reads TGTGCCAGCAGCTACGATACTAGCGAGGCGTACTTC. The full variable domain, with the rest looked up from reference TRBV7-9 and TRBJ2-7, is DTGVSQNPRHKITKRGQNVTFRCDPISEHNRLYWYRQTLGQGPEFLTYFQNEAQLEKSRLLSDRFSAERPKGSFSTLEIQRTEQGDSAMYLCASSYDTSEAYFGPGTRLTVT.